A single sample is the source of the 10 T cell receptor beta chains below, sequenced in a study of blood T cell repertoires in COVID-19. Clones were read by immunoSEQ multiplex PCR, and TCRdb kept only the in-frame ones, dropping some. This table has 270,000 or so clones, roughly 91% appearing once. The sample comprised PBMCs or T cells enriched from blood (not recorded which). These receptors were collected from a woman aged 40 to 50 with acute COVID-19.

This clone was picked up one time. This sequence joins TRBV12-5 and TRBJ2-1, with TRBD2 matching 8 bases. Germline V CDR1 and CDR2: LGHNT, FRNRAP. The CDR3 is 18 residues long. With 1 base clipped from V and 4 bases from J, the junction kept 12 bases outside the gene matches. The CDR3 bases are TGTGCTAGTGGTTTGGCCCTAAGCGGGAGCGCTGGGTACAATGAGCAGTTCTTC. Its translation: CASGLALSGSAGYNEQFF.

The CDR3 bases are TGTGCCAGCAGTGAAGAAGGTGAGTGGGGTTTAGCTAGCGGGGCAGATACGCAGTATTTT. This encodes CASSEEGEWGLASGADTQYF. The rearrangement joins TRBV2 to TRBJ2-3; 9 positions match TRBD2. V lost 1 base to trimming and J lost 4 bases; unmatched junction nucleotides: 18. This CDR3 comprises 20 residues. The germline V gene has CDR1 SNHLY and CDR2 FYNNEI.

The chain uses TRBV5-4 and TRBJ2-6; tentatively, D is TRBD2 (7 bases). The V gene's germline CDR1 is SGHNT and CDR2 YYREEE (reference sequence). V lost 1 base and J 6 bases, leaving 11 bases between the germline ends. This CDR3 comprises 15 residues. CDR3 sequence: CASSLRGAVANVLTF. Written as DNA, the CDR3 is TGTGCCAGCAGCTTGCGGGGGGCGGTGGCCAACGTCCTGACTTTC.

This clone was seen a few times. The V gene is TRBV9, the J gene TRBJ2-3; 9 nucleotides align to TRBD1. Germline V lookup: CDR1 SGDLS, CDR2 YYNGEE. The CDR3 consists of 18 residues. J lost 2 bases, V lost 0 bases, and 10 bases had no gene match. CDR3 bases: TGTGCCAGCAGCGTAGTTCCAGTGGGGACAGGGAACACAGATACGCAGTATTTT. It specifies CASSVVPVGTGNTDTQYF.

This chain connects TRBV18 to TRBJ1-5; D remains ambiguous. The germline V gene encodes CDR1 KGHSH and CDR2 LQKENI. Trimming took off 3 bases at V and 5 bases at J, with 5 bases between the two ends. The CDR3 extends over 12 amino acids. As DNA, the CDR3 is TGTGCCAGCTCACCGGGCGATCAGCCCCAGCATTTT. It encodes CASSPGDQPQHF.

J is TRBJ2-7 and V is TRBV6-6, with a possible D match to TRBD2 (6 bases). Germline assignment: CDR1 MNHNY and CDR2 SVGAGI (reference sequence). CDR3 size: 15 residues. The V and J ends lost 0 bases and 3 bases respectively, with 12 bases between them. CDR3 region: CASSYSGDLGYEQYF. CDR3 bases: TGTGCCAGCAGTTACTCGGGGGACTTAGGCTACGAGCAGTACTTC.

This clone appeared a few times. The chain combines TRBV2 with TRBJ1-4; 9 nucleotides align to TRBD1. Germline loops: CDR1 SNHLY, CDR2 FYNNEI. The CDR3 spans 15 residues. V shed 6 bases and J 7 bases; nucleotides not matched to a gene: 9. Here the CDR3 reads CASSDVGQGREKLFF. The CDR3 DNA is TGTGCCAGCAGCGACGTAGGACAGGGGCGTGAAAAACTGTTTTTT.

This chain joins TRBV28 and TRBJ1-1; D is unresolved. Between the trimmed V and J ends, which lost 4 bases and 1 base, there was a span of 7 bases. Germline loops: CDR1 MDHEN, CDR2 SYDVKM. The CDR3 is 13 amino acids. The CDR3 spells CASSSDKNTEAFF. The CDR3 region has the DNA TGTGCCAGCAGTTCAGACAAGAACACTGAAGCTTTCTTT.

This rearrangement joins TRBV15 to TRBJ2-3; D is undetermined. The V end was cut by 1 base, the J end by 5 bases, with 7 bases between. The germline V gene encodes CDR1 LNHNV and CDR2 YYDKDF (reference sequence). The length of the CDR3 is 13 residues. CDR3 amino acids: CATSRVGRDTQYF. CDR3 DNA: TGTGCCACCAGCAGAGTCGGTAGAGATACGCAGTATTTT.

This rearrangement joins TRBV5-4 to TRBJ1-2, with 7 bases lining up with TRBD1. Germline V gene lookup returns CDR1 SGHNT and CDR2 YYREEE (reference sequence). The CDR3 is 16 amino acids. Trimming cost V 4 bases and J 2 bases; bases outside gene matches: 11. CDR3 protein: CASSPPAKQGNYGYTF. CDR3 nucleotide sequence: TGTGCCAGCAGCCCGCCCGCTAAACAGGGGAACTATGGCTACACCTTC.